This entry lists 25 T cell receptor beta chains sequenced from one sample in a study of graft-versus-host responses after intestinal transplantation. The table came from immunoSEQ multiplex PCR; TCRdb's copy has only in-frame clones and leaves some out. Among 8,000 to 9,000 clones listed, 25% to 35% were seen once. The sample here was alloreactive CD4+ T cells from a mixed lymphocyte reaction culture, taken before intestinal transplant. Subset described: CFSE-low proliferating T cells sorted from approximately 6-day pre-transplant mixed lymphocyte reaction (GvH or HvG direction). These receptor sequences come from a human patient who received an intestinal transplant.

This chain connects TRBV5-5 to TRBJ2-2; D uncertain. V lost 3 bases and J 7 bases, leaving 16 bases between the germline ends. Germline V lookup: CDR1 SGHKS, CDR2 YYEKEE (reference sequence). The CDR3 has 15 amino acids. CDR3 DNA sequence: TGTGCCAGCAGCTCAGCGCCGGCCCCCGGCGGGGAGCTGTTTTTT. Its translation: CASSSAPAPGGELFF. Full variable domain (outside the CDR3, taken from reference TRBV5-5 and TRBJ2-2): DAGVTQSPTHLIKTRGQQVTLRCSPISGHKSVSWYQQVLGQGPQFIFQYYEKEERGRGNFPDRFSARQFPNYSSELNVNALLLGDSALYLCASSSAPAPGGELFFGEGSRLTVL.

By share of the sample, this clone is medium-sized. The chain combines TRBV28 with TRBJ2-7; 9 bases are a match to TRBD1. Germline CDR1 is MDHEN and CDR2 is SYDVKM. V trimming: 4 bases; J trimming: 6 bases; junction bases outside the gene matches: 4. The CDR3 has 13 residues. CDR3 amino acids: CASSSGDRVEQYF. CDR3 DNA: TGTGCCAGCAGTTCCGGGGACAGGGTCGAGCAGTACTTC.

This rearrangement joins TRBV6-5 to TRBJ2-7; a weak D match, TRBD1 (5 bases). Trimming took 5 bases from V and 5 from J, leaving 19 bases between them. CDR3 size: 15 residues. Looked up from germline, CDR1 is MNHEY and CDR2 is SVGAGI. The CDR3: CASSPRGRALDEQYF. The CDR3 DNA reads TGTGCCAGCAGTCCCCGAGGCAGGGCACTCGACGAGCAGTACTTC.

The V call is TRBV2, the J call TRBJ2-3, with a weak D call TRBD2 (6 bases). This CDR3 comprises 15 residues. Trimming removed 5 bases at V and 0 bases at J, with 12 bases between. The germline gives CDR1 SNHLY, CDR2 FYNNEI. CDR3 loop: CASSPAGLSTDTQYF. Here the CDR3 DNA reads TGTGCCAGCAGTCCGGCGGGACTTAGCACAGATACGCAGTATTTT.

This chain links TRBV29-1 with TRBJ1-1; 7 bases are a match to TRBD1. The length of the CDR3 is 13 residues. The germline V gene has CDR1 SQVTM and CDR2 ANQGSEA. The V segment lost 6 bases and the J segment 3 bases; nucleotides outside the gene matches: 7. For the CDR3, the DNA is TGCAGCGTCCAGGGCAGGGGGTACACTGAAGCTTTCTTT. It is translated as CSVQGRGYTEAFF. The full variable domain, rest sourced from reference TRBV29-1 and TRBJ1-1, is SAVISQKPSRDICQRGTSLTIQCQVDSQVTMMFWYRQQPGQSLTLIATANQGSEATYESGFVIDKFPISRPNLTFSTLTVSNMSPEDSSIYLCSVQGRGYTEAFFGQGTRLTVV.

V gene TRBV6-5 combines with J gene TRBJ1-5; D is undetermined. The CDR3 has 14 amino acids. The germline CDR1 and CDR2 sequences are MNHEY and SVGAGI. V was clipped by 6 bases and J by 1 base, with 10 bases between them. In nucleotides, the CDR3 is TGTGCCAGCAGGGGAGGCGAAAGCAATCAGCCCCAGCATTTT. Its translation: CASRGGESNQPQHF.

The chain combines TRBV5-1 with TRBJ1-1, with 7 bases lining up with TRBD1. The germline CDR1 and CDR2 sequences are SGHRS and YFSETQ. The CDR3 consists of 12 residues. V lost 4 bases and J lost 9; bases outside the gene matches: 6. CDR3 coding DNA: TGCGCCAGCAGCCGGGGGACAGACCAAGCTTTCTTT. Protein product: CASSRGTDQAFF. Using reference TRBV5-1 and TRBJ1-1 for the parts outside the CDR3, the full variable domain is KAGVTQTPRYLIKTRGQQVTLSCSPISGHRSVSWYQQTPGQGLQFLFEYFSETQRNKGNFPGRFSGRQFSNSRSEMNVSTLELGDSALYLCASSRGTDQAFFGQGTRLTVV.

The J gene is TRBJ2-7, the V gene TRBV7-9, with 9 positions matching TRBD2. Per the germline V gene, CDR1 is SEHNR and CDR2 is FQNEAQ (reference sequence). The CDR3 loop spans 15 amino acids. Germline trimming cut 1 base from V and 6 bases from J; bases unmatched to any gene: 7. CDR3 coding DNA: TGTGCCAGCAGCTTAGAGAGCCTAGCGGGATCCGAGCAGTACTTC. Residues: CASSLESLAGSEQYF.

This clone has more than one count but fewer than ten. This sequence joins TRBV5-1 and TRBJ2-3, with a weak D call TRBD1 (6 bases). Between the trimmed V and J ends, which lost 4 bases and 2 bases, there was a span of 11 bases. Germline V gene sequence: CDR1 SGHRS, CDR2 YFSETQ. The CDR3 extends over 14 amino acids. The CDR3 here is CASSDTGFTDTQYF. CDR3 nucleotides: TGCGCCAGCAGCGATACAGGGTTCACAGATACGCAGTATTTT.

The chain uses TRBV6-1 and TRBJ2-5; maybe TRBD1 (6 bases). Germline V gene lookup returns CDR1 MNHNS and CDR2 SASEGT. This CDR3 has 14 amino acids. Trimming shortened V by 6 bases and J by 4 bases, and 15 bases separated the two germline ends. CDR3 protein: CASRDSLWTETQYF. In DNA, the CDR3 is TGTGCCAGCAGGGACAGCCTGTGGACAGAGACCCAGTACTTC.

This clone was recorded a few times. DNA of the CDR3: TGTGCCAGCAGCGCCAAGTTTGGGGGGGTCACAGATACGCAGTATTTT. This encodes CASSAKFGGVTDTQYF. The gene calls are TRBV5-4 and TRBJ2-3; 7 nucleotides align to TRBD2. The germline V gene has CDR1 SGHNT and CDR2 YYREEE (reference sequence). V was clipped by 4 bases and J by 2 bases; unmatched bases: 10. The CDR3 has 16 residues.

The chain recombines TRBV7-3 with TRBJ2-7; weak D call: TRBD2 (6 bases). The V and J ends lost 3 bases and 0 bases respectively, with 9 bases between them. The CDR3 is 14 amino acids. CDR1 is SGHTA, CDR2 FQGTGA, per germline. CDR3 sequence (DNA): TGTGCCAGCAGCTTCCGGGGGAGCTCCTACGAGCAGTACTTC. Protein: CASSFRGSSYEQYF.

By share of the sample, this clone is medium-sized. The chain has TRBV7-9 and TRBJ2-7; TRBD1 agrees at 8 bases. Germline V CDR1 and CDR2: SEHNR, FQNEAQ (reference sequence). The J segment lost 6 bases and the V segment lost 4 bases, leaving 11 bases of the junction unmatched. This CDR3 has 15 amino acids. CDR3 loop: CASSWPGTGHPEQYF. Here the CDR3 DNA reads TGTGCCAGCAGCTGGCCCGGGACAGGCCACCCCGAGCAGTACTTC.

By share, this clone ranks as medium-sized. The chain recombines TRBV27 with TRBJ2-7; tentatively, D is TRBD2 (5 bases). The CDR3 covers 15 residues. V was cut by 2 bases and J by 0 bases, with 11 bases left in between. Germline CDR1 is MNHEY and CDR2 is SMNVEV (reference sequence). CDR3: CASSLGWRSSYEQYF. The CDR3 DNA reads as TGTGCCAGCAGTTTAGGGTGGAGGAGCTCCTACGAGCAGTACTTC.

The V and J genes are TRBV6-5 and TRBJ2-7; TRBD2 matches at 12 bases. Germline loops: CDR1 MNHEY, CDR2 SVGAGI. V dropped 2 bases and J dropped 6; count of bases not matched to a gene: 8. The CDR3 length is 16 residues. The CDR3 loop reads CASSYLWTSGTTEQYF. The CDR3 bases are TGTGCCAGCAGTTACCTGTGGACTAGCGGGACAACCGAGCAGTACTTC.

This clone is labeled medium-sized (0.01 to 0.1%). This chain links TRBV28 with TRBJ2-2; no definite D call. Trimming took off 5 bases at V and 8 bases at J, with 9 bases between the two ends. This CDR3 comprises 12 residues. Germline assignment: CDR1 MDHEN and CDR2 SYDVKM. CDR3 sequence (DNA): TGTGCCAGCAGTACCCCGACAGGGGAGCTGTTTTTT. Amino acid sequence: CASSTPTGELFF.

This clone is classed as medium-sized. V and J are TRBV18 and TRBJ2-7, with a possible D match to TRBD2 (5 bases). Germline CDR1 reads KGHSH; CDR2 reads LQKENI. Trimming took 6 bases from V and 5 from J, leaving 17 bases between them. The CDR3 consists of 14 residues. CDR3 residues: CASSPRTRVHEQYF. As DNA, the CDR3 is TGTGCCAGCTCGCCCCGTACGAGGGTCCACGAGCAGTACTTC.

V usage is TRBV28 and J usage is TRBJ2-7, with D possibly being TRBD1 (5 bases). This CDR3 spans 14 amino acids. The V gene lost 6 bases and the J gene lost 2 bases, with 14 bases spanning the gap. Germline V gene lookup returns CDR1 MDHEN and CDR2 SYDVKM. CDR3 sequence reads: CASRSTALTYEQYF. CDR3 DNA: TGTGCCAGCAGATCGACAGCCCTAACCTACGAGCAGTACTTC.

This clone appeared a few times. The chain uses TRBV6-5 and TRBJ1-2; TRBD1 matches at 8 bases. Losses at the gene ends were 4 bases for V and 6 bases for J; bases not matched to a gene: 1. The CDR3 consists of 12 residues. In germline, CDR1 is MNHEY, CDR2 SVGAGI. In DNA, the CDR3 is TGTGCCAGCAGTTCGACAGGGGATGGCTACACCTTC. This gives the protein CASSSTGDGYTF.

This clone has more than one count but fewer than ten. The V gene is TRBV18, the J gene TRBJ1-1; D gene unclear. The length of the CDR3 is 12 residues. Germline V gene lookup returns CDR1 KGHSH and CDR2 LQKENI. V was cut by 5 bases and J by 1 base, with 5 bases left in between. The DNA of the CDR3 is TGTGCCAGCTCAGGGCCGAACACTGAAGCTTTCTTT. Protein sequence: CASSGPNTEAFF.

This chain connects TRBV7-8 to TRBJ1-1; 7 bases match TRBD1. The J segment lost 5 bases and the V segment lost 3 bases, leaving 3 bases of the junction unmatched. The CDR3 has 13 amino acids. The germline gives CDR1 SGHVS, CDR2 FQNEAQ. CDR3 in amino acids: CASSFDRATEAFF. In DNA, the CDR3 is TGTGCCAGCAGCTTCGACAGGGCTACTGAAGCTTTCTTT.

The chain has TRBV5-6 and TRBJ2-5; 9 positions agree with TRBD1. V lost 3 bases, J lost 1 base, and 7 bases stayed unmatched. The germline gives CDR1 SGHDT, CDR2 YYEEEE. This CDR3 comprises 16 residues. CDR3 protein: CASSSLTGGTQETQYF. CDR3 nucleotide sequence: TGTGCCAGCAGCTCCTTGACAGGGGGAACCCAAGAGACCCAGTACTTC.

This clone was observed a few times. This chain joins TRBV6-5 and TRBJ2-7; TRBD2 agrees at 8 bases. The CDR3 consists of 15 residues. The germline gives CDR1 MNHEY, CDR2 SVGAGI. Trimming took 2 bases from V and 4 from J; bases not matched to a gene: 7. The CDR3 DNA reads TGTGCCAGCAGTTACGGTCTAGCGGGTGTATACGAGCAGTACTTC. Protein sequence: CASSYGLAGVYEQYF.

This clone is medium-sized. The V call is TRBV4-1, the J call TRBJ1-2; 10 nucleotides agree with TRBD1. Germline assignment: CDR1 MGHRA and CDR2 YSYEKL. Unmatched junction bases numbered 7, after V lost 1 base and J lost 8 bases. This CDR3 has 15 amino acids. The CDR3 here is CASSQGRQGARGYTF. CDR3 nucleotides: TGCGCCAGCAGCCAAGGCCGACAGGGGGCGCGAGGCTACACCTTC.

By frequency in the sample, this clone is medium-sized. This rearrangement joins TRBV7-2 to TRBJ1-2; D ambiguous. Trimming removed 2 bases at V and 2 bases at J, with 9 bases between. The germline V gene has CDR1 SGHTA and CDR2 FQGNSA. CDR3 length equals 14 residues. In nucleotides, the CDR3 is TGTGCCAGCAGCTTACTTCCGGGGAACTATGGCTACACCTTC. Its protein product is CASSLLPGNYGYTF.